These 16 T cell receptor beta chains originate from one sample sequenced in a study of T-cell reconstitution after alpha-beta-depleted transplantation in children (dated by TCRdb to about 2016). The library was obtained by PCR. Instrument on record: Illumina HiSeq 2500. To normalize quantification of the TCRbeta repertoire, the TCR libraries were built with molecular barcoding that relied on unique molecular identifiers. TCRdb reran the public reads through fastp at Q25 and MiXCR, keeping productive beta chains. Each CDR3 protein appears once, grouped with its most common genes and DNA. This sample lists about 600,000 distinct CDR3 sequences; 23% were detected once. The ten largest account for around 14% of the sample. Read against the paper, the sample's treatment or condition label means: allogeneic hematopoietic cell transplantation with graft depleted of TCRalphabeta T cells and CD19 B cells.

The sequencing used PBMCs, mostly from graft donor cells, collected 360 days after TCRalphabeta/CD19-depleted stem cell transplant. The origin of the receptors is a boy younger than two who had a stem cell transplant for acute myeloid leukemia, so the T cells may come from the graft donor.

This chain joins TRBV28 and TRBJ2-3; 10 bases match TRBD1. Germline CDR1 is MDHEN and CDR2 is SYDVKM. V lost 4 bases and J lost 3; bases outside the gene matches: 10. The CDR3 has 17 residues. The CDR3 DNA follows: TGTGCCAGCAGTTCGAACTGGGACAGGGGAGGAACAGATACGCAGTATTTT. Translating gives CASSSNWDRGGTDTQYF.

This chain connects TRBV6-2 or TRBV6-3 to TRBJ2-1; D is possibly TRBD1 (5 bases). V was clipped by 7 bases and J by 2 bases, with 12 bases between them. Per germline, CDR1 MNHEY and CDR2 SVGEGT. The CDR3 consists of 14 residues. The CDR3 here is CASNPRAPYNEQFF. CDR3 DNA sequence: TGTGCCAGCAACCCCAGGGCGCCCTACAATGAGCAGTTCTTC.

This clonotype was seen at least ten times. This sequence joins TRBV2 and TRBJ2-7; D remains ambiguous. The CDR3 runs 15 residues. Germline CDR1 reads SNHLY; CDR2 reads FYNNEI. Trimming took 4 bases from V and 2 from J, leaving 15 bases between them. The CDR3 region is CASSVLSGETYEQYF. Written as DNA, the CDR3 is TGTGCCAGCAGTGTACTGTCCGGCGAAACCTACGAGCAGTACTTC.

This clonotype came up a few times. The V and J genes are TRBV7-6 and TRBJ2-3; D not resolved. The germline CDR1 and CDR2 sequences are SGHVS and FNYEAQ. The V end was cut by 4 bases, the J end by 4 bases, with 9 bases between. This CDR3 contains 13 residues. The DNA of the CDR3 is TGTGCCAGCAGCTCATCTAGGGCAGATACGCAGTATTTT. It codes for CASSSSRADTQYF.

The chain links TRBV12-3 or TRBV12-4 to TRBJ1-4, with unresolved D. The V gene lost 4 bases and the J gene lost 5 bases, with 14 bases spanning the gap. CDR3 length: 15 amino acids. The CDR3 DNA reads as TGTGCCAGCAGTTCGGGGATAGGAAGGAATGAAAAACTGTTTTTT. Protein sequence: CASSSGIGRNEKLFF.

The CDR3 nucleotides are TGTGCCAGCAGCTCTGAACGAGGCCAAGAGACCCAGTACTTC. Its protein is CASSSERGQETQYF. V gene TRBV11-3 combines with J gene TRBJ2-5, with D unclear. Germline V gives CDR1 SGHNT, CDR2 YENEEA. V was cut by 4 bases and J by 1 base, with 10 bases left in between. There are 14 residues in the CDR3.

The chain joins TRBV9 to TRBJ2-1; tentatively, D is TRBD2 (6 bases). The germline CDR1 and CDR2 sequences are SGDLS and YYNGEE. Trimming removed 2 bases at V and 2 bases at J, with 17 bases between. This CDR3 region has 17 residues. The CDR3 region is CASSVTWGESTYNEQFF. Here the CDR3 DNA reads TGTGCCAGCAGCGTCACTTGGGGGGAGAGTACCTACAATGAGCAGTTCTTC.

The table lists this clonotype with a count of one. The chain uses TRBV12-3 or TRBV12-4 and TRBJ2-3, with D tentatively TRBD1 or TRBD2 (6 bases each). The germline V and J ends were trimmed by 5 bases and 2 bases, with 11 bases remaining between them. CDR3 size: 14 residues. CDR3 nucleotide sequence: TGTGCCAGCAGTCCTCCGGGGGCCACAGATACGCAGTATTTT. As protein: CASSPPGATDTQYF.

V usage is TRBV20-1 and J usage is TRBJ2-2; either TRBD1 or TRBD2 may supply D (6 bases each). The CDR3 is made up of 13 amino acids. V was cut by 5 bases and J by 3 bases, with 10 bases left in between. Germline CDR1 and CDR2: DFQATT and SNEGSKA (reference sequence). The CDR3 DNA is TGCAGTGCTGATAGGGGGGACACCGGGGAGCTGTTTTTT. Its translation is CSADRGDTGELFF.

V and J are TRBV20-1 and TRBJ2-5; D remains unclear. In germline, CDR1 is DFQATT, CDR2 SNEGSKA (reference sequence). V lost 6 bases to trimming and J lost 1 base, with 6 bases between them. The CDR3 is made up of 11 amino acids. CDR3 amino acids: CSAKLQETQYF. The CDR3 DNA follows: TGCAGTGCCAAGCTCCAAGAGACCCAGTACTTC.

This clonotype was seen at least ten times. The V and J genes are TRBV5-1 and TRBJ2-7; D is unresolved. The germline gives CDR1 SGHRS, CDR2 YFSETQ. The CDR3 loop spans 13 amino acids. V was pared by 4 bases and J by 5 bases, with 13 bases between. In DNA, the CDR3 is TGCGCCAGCAGCCTAGGACCGATAGACGAGCAGTACGTC. This translates into CASSLGPIDEQYV.

Turning to this clonotype: A read error may be the cause here, since a much bigger clone is one base away. This rearrangement joins TRBV15 to TRBJ2-1, with 7 positions matching TRBD2. J was trimmed by 2 bases and V by 0 bases; bases with no gene match: 1. Germline assignment: CDR1 LNHNV and CDR2 YYDKDF (reference sequence). This CDR3 contains 15 residues. The CDR3: CATSREGGAYNEQFF. The CDR3 DNA is TGTGCCACCAGCAGAGAGGGGGGGGCCTACAATGAGCAGTTCTTC.

This chain uses TRBV21-1 with TRBJ1-6; the table's D call, TRBD1, was not checked against the DNA. TRBV21-1 constitutes a pseudogene. This CDR3 is built from 14 residues. CDR3 amino acids: CASSSRDTNSPLHF. CDR3 nucleotide sequence: TGTGCCAGCAGCTCCCGGGACACGAACTCACCCCTCCACTTT.

The chain carries TRBV7-2 and TRBJ2-1; tentative D call: TRBD2 (7 bases). The ends were cut back, 1 base at V and 12 bases at J, with 22 bases in the middle. Germline V gene sequence: CDR1 SGHTA, CDR2 FQGNSA. The length of the CDR3 is 16 residues. CDR3: CASSLGRAGASLGQFF. The CDR3 nucleotides are TGTGCCAGCAGCTTAGGGCGGGCGGGGGCCTCTCTGGGGCAGTTCTTC. Supplemented by reference TRBV7-2 and TRBJ2-1, the full variable domain reads GAGVSQSPSNKVTEKGKDVELRCDPISGHTALYWYRQSLGQGLEFLIYFQGNSAPDKSGLPSDRFSAERTGGSVSTLTIQRTQQEDSAVYLCASSLGRAGASLGQFFGPGTRLTVL.

The rearrangement joins TRBV20-1 to TRBJ2-1; 7 nucleotides agree with TRBD1. Trimming took 5 bases from V and 7 from J; bases not matched to a gene: 14. Germline V gene lookup returns CDR1 DFQATT and CDR2 SNEGSKA (reference sequence). This CDR3 comprises 15 residues. CDR3 nucleotides: TGCAGTGCTCCCCCTCGACAGGGTGGTATGAATGAGCAGTTCTTC. Protein product: CSAPPRQGGMNEQFF.

The chain joins TRBV20-1 to TRBJ2-2; D possibly corresponds to TRBD2 (5 bases). This CDR3 is built from 12 residues. Germline V gives CDR1 DFQATT, CDR2 SNEGSKA (reference sequence). V was pared by 2 bases and J by 7 bases, with 8 bases between. CDR3: CSARQEVGELFF. The DNA for the CDR3 is TGCAGTGCTAGACAGGAGGTCGGGGAGCTGTTTTTT.